The clone carrying this T cell receptor beta chain was seen just once. Antigen: not known. Amplification targeted the TCR beta CDR3 regions, with RNA transcripts as the source material. RT-PCR with HTBI primers came first, then second-round multiplex PCR. TCRdb reprocessed the multiplex PCR reads via MiXCR and lists one record per CDR3 protein. Among 900,000 to 1,200,000 distinct CDR3 sequences listed, roughly 35% were seen once. The data are from a study of Graves' ophthalmopathy and Graves' hyperthyroidism. Study outcomes and limitations: Ophthalmopathy versus stable hyperthyroidism: 13-signature model gave under 90% sensitivity, 70% to 83% specificity.

The CDR3 totals 16 residues. Germline V CDR1 and CDR2: SGHTA, FQGNSA. Certain patients were not enrolled. These were patients with other autoimmune diseases, uncontrolled infections, pregnancy or lactation. Sequencing used peripheral blood or thyroid tissue (not recorded which). The chain has TRBV7-2 and TRBJ2-7, with TRBD2 matching over 8 bases. Near its end, the DNA agrees better with TRBJ2-1, so the J call may be wrong. This clonotype was obtained from an adult man with Graves' hyperthyroidism. The CDR3 bases are TGTGCCAGCAGCTTGACAGCGGGAGCGAAATACAATGAGCAGTTCTTC. Its translation is CASSLTAGAKYNEQFF.